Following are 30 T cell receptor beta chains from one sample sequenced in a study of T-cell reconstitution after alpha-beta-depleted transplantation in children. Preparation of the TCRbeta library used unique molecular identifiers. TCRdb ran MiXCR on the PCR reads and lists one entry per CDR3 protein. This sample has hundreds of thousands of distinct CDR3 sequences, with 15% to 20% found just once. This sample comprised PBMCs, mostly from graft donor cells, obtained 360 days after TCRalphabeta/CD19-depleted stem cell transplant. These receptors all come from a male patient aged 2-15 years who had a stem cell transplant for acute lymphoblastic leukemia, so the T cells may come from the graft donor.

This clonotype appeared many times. In nucleotides, the CDR3 is TGCAGCGTTCAATCCGGGACAGGGTTGAAAGAGACCCAGTACTTC. As protein: CSVQSGTGLKETQYF. The chain links TRBV29-1 to TRBJ2-5; 9 bases line up with TRBD1. Germline trimming cut 5 bases from V and 3 bases from J; bases unmatched to any gene: 10. Germline V gives CDR1 SQVTM, CDR2 ANQGSEA. The CDR3 runs to 15 residues.

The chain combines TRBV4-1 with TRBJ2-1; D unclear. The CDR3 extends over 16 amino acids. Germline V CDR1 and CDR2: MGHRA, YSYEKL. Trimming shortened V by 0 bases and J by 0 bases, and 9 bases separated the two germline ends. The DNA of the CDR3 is TGCGCCAGCAGCCAAGATTGGCCTAGCTCCTACAATGAGCAGTTCTTC. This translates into CASSQDWPSSYNEQFF.

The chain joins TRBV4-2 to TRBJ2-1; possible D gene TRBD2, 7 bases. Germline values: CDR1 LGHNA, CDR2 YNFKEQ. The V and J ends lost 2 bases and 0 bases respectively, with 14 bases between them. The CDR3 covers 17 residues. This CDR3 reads CASSQNGGGSSYNEQFF. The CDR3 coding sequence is TGTGCCAGCAGCCAAAATGGGGGCGGGAGCTCCTACAATGAGCAGTTCTTC.

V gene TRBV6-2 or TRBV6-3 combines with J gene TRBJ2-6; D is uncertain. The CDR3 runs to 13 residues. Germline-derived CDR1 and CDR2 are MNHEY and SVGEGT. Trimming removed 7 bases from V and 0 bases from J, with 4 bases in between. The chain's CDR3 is CASMRSGANVLTF. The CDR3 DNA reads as TGTGCCAGCATGCGCTCTGGGGCCAACGTCCTGACTTTC.

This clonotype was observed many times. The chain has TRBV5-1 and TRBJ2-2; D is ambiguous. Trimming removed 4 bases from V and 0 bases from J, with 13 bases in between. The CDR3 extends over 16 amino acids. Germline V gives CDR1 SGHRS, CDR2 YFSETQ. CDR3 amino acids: CASSIRLGSNTGELFF. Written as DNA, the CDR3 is TGCGCCAGCAGCATCCGACTGGGGTCGAACACCGGGGAGCTGTTTTTT. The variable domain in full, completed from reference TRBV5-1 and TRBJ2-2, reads KAGVTQTPRYLIKTRGQQVTLSCSPISGHRSVSWYQQTPGQGLQFLFEYFSETQRNKGNFPGRFSGRQFSNSRSEMNVSTLELGDSALYLCASSIRLGSNTGELFFGEGSRLTVL.

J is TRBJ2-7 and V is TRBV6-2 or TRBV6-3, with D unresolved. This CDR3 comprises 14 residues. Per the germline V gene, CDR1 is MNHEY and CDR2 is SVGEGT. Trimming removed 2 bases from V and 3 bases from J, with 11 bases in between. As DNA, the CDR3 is TGTGCCAGCAGTTACAGGGCCAGTAACTACGAGCAGTACTTC. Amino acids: CASSYRASNYEQYF.

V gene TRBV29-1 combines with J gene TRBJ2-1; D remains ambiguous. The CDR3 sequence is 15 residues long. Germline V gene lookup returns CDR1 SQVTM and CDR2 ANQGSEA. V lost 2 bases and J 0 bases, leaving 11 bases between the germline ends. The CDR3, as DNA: TGCAGCGTTGAAACCTATATTCGCTCCTACAATGAGCAGTTCTTC. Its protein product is CSVETYIRSYNEQFF.

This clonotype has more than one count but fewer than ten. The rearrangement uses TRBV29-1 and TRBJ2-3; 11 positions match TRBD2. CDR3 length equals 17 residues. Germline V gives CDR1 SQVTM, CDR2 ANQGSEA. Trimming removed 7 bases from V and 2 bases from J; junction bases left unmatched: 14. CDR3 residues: CSASGSGRANPTDTQYF. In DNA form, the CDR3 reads TGCAGCGCCTCGGGTAGCGGGAGGGCTAATCCCACAGATACGCAGTATTTT.

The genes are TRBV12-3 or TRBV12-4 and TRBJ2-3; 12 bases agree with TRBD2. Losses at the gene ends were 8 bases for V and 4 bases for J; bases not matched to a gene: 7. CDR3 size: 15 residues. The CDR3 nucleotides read TGTGCCAGCCGGCCGACTAGCGGGAGCCCAGATACGCAGTATTTT. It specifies CASRPTSGSPDTQYF.

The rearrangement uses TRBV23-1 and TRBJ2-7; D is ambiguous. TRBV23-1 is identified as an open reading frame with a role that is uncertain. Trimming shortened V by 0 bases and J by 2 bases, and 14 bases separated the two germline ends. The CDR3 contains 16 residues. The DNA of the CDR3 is TGCGCCAGCAGTCAATCCGAGTGGGCTAGACCCTACGAGCAGTACTTC. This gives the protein CASSQSEWARPYEQYF.

Written as DNA, the CDR3 is TGCGCCAGCAGCCCCCCCGTGGAAGGCATTCAGTACTTC. Its protein product is CASSPPVEGIQYF. The genes are TRBV4-3 and TRBJ2-4; D not certain. With 4 bases removed from V and 9 bases from J, the gap between germline ends came to 13 bases. CDR3 length equals 13 residues. The germline V gene encodes CDR1 LGHNA and CDR2 YSLEER.

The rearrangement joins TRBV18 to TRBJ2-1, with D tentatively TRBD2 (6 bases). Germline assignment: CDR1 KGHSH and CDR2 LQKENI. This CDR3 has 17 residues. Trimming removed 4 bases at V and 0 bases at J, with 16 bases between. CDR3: CASSRPMAGLSYNEQFF. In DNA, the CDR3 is TGTGCCAGCTCACGACCTATGGCGGGGCTCTCCTACAATGAGCAGTTCTTC.

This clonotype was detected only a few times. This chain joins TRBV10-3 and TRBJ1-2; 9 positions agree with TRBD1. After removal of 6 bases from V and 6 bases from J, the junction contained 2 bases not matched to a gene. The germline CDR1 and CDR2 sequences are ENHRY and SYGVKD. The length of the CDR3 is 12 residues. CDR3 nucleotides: TGTGCCATCAGACAGGGGGCAAATGGCTACACCTTC. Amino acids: CAIRQGANGYTF.

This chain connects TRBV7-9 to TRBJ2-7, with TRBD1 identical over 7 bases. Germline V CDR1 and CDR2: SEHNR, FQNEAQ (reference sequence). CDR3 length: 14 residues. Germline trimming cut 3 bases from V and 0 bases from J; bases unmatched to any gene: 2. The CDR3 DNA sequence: TGTGCCAGCAGCTTTGGACAGGTCTCCTACGAGCAGTACTTC. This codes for CASSFGQVSYEQYF.

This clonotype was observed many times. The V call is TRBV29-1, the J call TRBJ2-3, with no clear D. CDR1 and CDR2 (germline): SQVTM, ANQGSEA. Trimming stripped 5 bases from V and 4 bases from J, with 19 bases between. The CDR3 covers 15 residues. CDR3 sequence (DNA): TGCAGCGTTTATCCCGGAAAGCTTCAGGCAGATACGCAGTATTTT. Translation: CSVYPGKLQADTQYF.

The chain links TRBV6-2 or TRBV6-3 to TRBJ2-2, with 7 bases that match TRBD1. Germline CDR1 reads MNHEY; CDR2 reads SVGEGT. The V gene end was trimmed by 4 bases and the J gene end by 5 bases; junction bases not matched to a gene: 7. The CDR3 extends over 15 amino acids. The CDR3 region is CASSSTGSGTGELFF. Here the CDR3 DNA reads TGTGCCAGCAGTTCGACAGGGAGTGGAACCGGGGAGCTGTTTTTT.

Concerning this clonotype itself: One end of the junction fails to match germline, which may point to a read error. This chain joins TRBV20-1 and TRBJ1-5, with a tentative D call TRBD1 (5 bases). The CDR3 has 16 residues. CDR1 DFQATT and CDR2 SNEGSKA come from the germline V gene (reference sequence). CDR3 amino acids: CSARGPQVTSNQPQHF. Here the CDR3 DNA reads TGCAGTGCCAGAGGACCACAGGTGACTAGCAATCAGCCCCAGCATTTT.

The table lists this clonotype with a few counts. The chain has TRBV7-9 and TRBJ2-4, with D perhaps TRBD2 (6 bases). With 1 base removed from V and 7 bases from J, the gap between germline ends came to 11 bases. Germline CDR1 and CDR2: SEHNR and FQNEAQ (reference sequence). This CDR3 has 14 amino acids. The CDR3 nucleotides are TGTGCCAGCAGCTTAGACGCGGGGTCGAACATTCAGTACTTC. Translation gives CASSLDAGSNIQYF.

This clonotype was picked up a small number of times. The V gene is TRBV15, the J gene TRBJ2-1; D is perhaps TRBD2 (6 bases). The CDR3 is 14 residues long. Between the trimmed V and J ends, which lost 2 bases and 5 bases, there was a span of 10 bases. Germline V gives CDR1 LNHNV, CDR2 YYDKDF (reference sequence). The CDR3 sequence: CATSRSTRDNEQFF. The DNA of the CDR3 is TGTGCCACCAGCAGATCGACTAGGGACAATGAGCAGTTCTTC. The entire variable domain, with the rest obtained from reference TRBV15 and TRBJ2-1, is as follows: DAMVIQNPRYQVTQFGKPVTLSCSQTLNHNVMYWYQQKSSQAPKLLFHYYDKDFNNEADTPDNFQSRRPNTSFCFLDIRSPGLGDTAMYLCATSRSTRDNEQFFGPGTRLTVL.

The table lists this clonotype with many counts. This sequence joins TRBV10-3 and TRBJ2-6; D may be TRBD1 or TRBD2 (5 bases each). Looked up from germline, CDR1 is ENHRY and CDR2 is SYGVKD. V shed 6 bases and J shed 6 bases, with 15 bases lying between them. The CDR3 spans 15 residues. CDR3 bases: TGTGCCATCAGGGAGGAGCCTGGGGCGGCCAACGTCCTGACTTTC. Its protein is CAIREEPGAANVLTF.

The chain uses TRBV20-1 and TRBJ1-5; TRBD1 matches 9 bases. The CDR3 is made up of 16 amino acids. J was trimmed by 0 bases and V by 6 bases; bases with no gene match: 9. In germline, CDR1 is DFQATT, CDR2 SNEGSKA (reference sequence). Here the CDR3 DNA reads TGCAGTGCAACGACAGGGGGACCCGTTAGCAATCAGCCCCAGCATTTT. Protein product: CSATTGGPVSNQPQHF.

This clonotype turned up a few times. CDR3 bases: TGTGCCAGCAGTGTAGTAGCGGGACGGTACGAGCAGTACTTC. Encoded protein: CASSVVAGRYEQYF. The chain uses TRBV2 and TRBJ2-7; TRBD2 aligns across 8 bases. The germline gives CDR1 SNHLY, CDR2 FYNNEI. CDR3 size: 14 residues. Losses at the gene ends were 4 bases for V and 4 bases for J; bases not matched to a gene: 6.

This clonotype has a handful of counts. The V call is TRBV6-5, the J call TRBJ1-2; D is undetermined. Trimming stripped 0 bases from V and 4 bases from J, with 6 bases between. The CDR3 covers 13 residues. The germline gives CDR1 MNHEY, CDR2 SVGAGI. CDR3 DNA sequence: TGTGCCAGCAGTTACTCGATTAGCTATGGCTACACCTTC. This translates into CASSYSISYGYTF.

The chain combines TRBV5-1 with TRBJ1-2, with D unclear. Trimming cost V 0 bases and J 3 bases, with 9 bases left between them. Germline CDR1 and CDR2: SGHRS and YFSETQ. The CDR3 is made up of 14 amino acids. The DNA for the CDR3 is TGCGCCAGCAGCTTGGGGCGGACGGACTATGGCTACACCTTC. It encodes CASSLGRTDYGYTF.

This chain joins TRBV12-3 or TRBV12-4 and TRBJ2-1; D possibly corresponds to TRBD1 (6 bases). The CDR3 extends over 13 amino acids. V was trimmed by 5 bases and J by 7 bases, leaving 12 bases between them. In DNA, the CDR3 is TGTGCCAGCAGTCCGACAGGTCAGAATGAGCAGTTCTTC. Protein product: CASSPTGQNEQFF.

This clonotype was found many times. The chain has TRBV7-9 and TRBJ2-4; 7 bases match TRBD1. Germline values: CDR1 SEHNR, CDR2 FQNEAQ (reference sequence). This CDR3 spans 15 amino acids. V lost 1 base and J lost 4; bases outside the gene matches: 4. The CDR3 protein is CASSLEGQRKNIQYF. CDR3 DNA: TGTGCCAGCAGCTTAGAGGGACAGCGGAAAAACATTCAGTACTTC.

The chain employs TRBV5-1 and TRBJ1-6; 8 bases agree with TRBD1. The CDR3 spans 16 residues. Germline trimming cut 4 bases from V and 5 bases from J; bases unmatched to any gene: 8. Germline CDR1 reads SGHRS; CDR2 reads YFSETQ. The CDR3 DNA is TGCGCCAGCAGCCCCGGACAGGGAACGGATAATTCACCCCTCCACTTT. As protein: CASSPGQGTDNSPLHF.

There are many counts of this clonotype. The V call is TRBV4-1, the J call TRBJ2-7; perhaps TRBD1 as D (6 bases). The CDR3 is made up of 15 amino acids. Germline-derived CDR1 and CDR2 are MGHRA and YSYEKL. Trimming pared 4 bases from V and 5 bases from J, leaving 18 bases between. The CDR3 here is CASSPHGTGSDEQYF. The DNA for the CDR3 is TGCGCCAGCAGCCCCCACGGCACAGGGTCGGACGAGCAGTACTTC.

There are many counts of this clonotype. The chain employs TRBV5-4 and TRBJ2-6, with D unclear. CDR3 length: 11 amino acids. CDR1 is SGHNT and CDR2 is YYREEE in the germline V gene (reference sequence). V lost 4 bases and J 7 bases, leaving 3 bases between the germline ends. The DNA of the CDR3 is TGTGCCAGCAGCCAAGCCAACGTCCTGACTTTC. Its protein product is CASSQANVLTF.

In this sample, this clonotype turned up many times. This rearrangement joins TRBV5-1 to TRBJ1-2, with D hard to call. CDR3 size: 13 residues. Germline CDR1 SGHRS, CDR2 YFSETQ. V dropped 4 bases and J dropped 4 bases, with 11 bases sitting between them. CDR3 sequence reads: CASSGVGSYGYTF. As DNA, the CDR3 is TGCGCCAGCAGCGGTGTGGGGAGCTATGGCTACACCTTC.